This TCR beta chain was documented in a study of cytomegalovirus exposure and HLA in healthy donors. For the study at large: Earlier, almost 120 million unique TCR beta sequences were recovered from roughly 200 million T cells by an analysis.

Researchers ran the PCR with 60 Vbeta and 13 Jbeta primers. Some clones are missing from TCRdb's copy, which holds only in-frame ones; the method was immunoSEQ multiplex PCR. The sample is made up of under 90,000 clones, and the top ten hold just over 15% of it. A word on this clone: What it binds is unknown.

This CDR3 region has 16 residues. Germline V lookup: CDR1 SGHTA, CDR2 FQGNSA. V shed 4 bases, J shed 8 bases, and the junction held 11 bases outside the gene matches. Each of the donors was a healthy bone marrow donor. Study conclusions and caveats: Through in vitro validation, a few CMV-associated chains were shown to be specific for CMV antigens. Roughly uniform depth of sequencing across donors was assumed in presence/absence analyses.

V gene TRBV7-2 combines with J gene TRBJ2-1; 10 bases agree with TRBD1. Sequenced sample: PBMCs. The clonotype originates from a man in his forties or fifties in good health and CMV-seropositive. The CDR3 DNA sequence: TGTGCCAGCAGCTCCTACGGGACAGGGGCCGAGGATGAGCAGTTCTTC. It specifies CASSSYGTGAEDEQFF.